The rows below give T cell receptor beta chains drawn from one sample of a study of identical twins. Using its own MiXCR run on the 5' RACE reads, TCRdb lists one record per CDR3 protein. This repertoire shows about 470,000 distinct CDR3 sequences, 24% found once; its top ten account for around 3%. These data also featured in a second study, about T cells expressing NK-cell markers.

The sample comprised CD4+ T cells sorted from blood. Receptor source: a woman between 18 and 29 years old in good health. Both conserved end residues are part of each CDR3. The D gene is left open where the match is weak. Some rows mark clone size as missing; the rest say once, few, many or name a class of expanded clone.

cdr3_nt: TGTGCCAGCAGCACTAGCGGGAGGTCTAATGAGCAGTTCTTC
cdr3_aa: CASSTSGRSNEQFF
d_call: TRBD2
v_call: TRBV28
clone_size: .
j_call: TRBJ2-1

cdr3_nt: TGCAGCGTTGGGGGCAGCCCTAGCACAGATACGCAGTATTTT
cdr3_aa: CSVGGSPSTDTQYF
d_call: .
v_call: TRBV29-1
clone_size: .
j_call: TRBJ2-3

cdr3_nt: TGTGCCACCGGGACACACGCGAACACCGGGGAGCTGTTTTTT
cdr3_aa: CATGTHANTGELFF
d_call: .
v_call: TRBV24-1
clone_size: few
j_call: TRBJ2-2

cdr3_nt: TGTGCCTCCCCTTTAACGGGCTCTAGGGAGCTGTTTTTT
cdr3_aa: CASPLTGSRELFF
d_call: .
v_call: TRBV30
clone_size: few
j_call: TRBJ2-2

cdr3_nt: TGTGCCAGCGTAACCCTGGACAGCTACACAGATACGCAGTATTTT
cdr3_aa: CASVTLDSYTDTQYF
d_call: .
v_call: TRBV2
clone_size: .
j_call: TRBJ2-3

cdr3_nt: TGCAGTGCTGGAAGGGGGGTGTCGGGCACAGATACGCAGTATTTT
cdr3_aa: CSAGRGVSGTDTQYF
d_call: .
v_call: TRBV20-1
clone_size: .
j_call: TRBJ2-3

cdr3_nt: TGTGCCAGCAGTTTCGCAGGGGGATTTGGTCAGCCCCAGCATTTT
cdr3_aa: CASSFAGGFGQPQHF
d_call: TRBD1
v_call: TRBV27
clone_size: .
j_call: TRBJ1-5

cdr3_nt: TGTGCCAGCAGCCGTAATCCTAGCGGGGGGTCGGATGAGCAGTTCTTC
cdr3_aa: CASSRNPSGGSDEQFF
d_call: TRBD2
v_call: TRBV3-1
clone_size: .
j_call: TRBJ2-1

cdr3_nt: TGTGCTAGTGCCCCATTGGGGGGTGAGCAGTTCTTC
cdr3_aa: CASAPLGGEQFF
d_call: .
v_call: TRBV12-5
clone_size: many
j_call: TRBJ2-1

cdr3_nt: TGTGCCAGCAGCGTAGTCGGAGGTGGCTACACCTTC
cdr3_aa: CASSVVGGGYTF
d_call: .
v_call: TRBV9
clone_size: .
j_call: TRBJ1-2

cdr3_nt: TGTGCCAGCAGCTTAGCGGGGTATGAGCAGTTCTTC
cdr3_aa: CASSLAGYEQFF
d_call: .
v_call: TRBV7-2
clone_size: few
j_call: TRBJ2-1

cdr3_nt: TGTGCCAGCAGTTCCCGGGAGCTGGGGACAGATACGCAGTATTTT
cdr3_aa: CASSSRELGTDTQYF
d_call: .
v_call: TRBV12-3/TRBV12-4
clone_size: .
j_call: TRBJ2-3

cdr3_nt: TGCAGTGCTAGACCGCGGACTAGTCGAGATACGCAGTATTTT
cdr3_aa: CSARPRTSRDTQYF
d_call: TRBD2
v_call: TRBV20-1
clone_size: .
j_call: TRBJ2-3

cdr3_nt: TGTGCCAGCAGTCCCCGCGTGGACAGAGAGCAGTTCTTC
cdr3_aa: CASSPRVDREQFF
d_call: .
v_call: TRBV6-6
clone_size: few
j_call: TRBJ2-1

cdr3_nt: TGTGCCAGCAGCCAGGACAGGGGAACTCATAATTCACCCCTCCACTTT
cdr3_aa: CASSQDRGTHNSPLHF
d_call: TRBD1
v_call: TRBV14
clone_size: few
j_call: TRBJ1-6

cdr3_nt: TGCAGTGCTAGAGACCCCCGGGGGGGGCCCACAGATACGCAGTATTTT
cdr3_aa: CSARDPRGGPTDTQYF
d_call: TRBD2
v_call: TRBV20-1
clone_size: .
j_call: TRBJ2-3

cdr3_nt: TGTGCCAGCAGCTTATATAGAACGAGCGGGAGTATGGATGAGCAGTTCTTC
cdr3_aa: CASSLYRTSGSMDEQFF
d_call: TRBD2
v_call: TRBV7-9
clone_size: .
j_call: TRBJ2-1

cdr3_nt: TGCGCCAGCAGCTTGTCAGCGGGGGGCCGCACAGATACGCAGTATTTT
cdr3_aa: CASSLSAGGRTDTQYF
d_call: TRBD2
v_call: TRBV5-1
clone_size: .
j_call: TRBJ2-3

cdr3_nt: TGTGCCAAGTATAACAACGGGACACTGAAATTTTACGAGCAGTACTTC
cdr3_aa: CAKYNNGTLKFYEQYF
d_call: .
v_call: TRBV7-9
clone_size: .
j_call: TRBJ2-7

cdr3_nt: TGTGCCAGCAGCACCGGACAGGAGAGCACAGATACGCAGTATTTT
cdr3_aa: CASSTGQESTDTQYF
d_call: TRBD1
v_call: TRBV6-1
clone_size: .
j_call: TRBJ2-3

cdr3_nt: TGTGCCAGCAGCTTAGGGGGGACTTCTGGGATTCAGTACTTC
cdr3_aa: CASSLGGTSGIQYF
d_call: .
v_call: TRBV11-3
clone_size: .
j_call: TRBJ2-4

cdr3_nt: TGCAGTGCCCACGGGACCACGGGCACTGAAGCTTTCTTT
cdr3_aa: CSAHGTTGTEAFF
d_call: .
v_call: TRBV20-1
clone_size: .
j_call: TRBJ1-1

cdr3_nt: TGCAGCTGGGAGCGGGCCCCGAATCATGGCTACACCTTC
cdr3_aa: CSWERAPNHGYTF
d_call: .
v_call: TRBV29-1
clone_size: few
j_call: TRBJ1-2

cdr3_nt: TGCGCCAGCAGCTTGACTAGCGGGCCCTCCTACGAGCAGTACTTC
cdr3_aa: CASSLTSGPSYEQYF
d_call: TRBD2
v_call: TRBV5-1
clone_size: .
j_call: TRBJ2-7

cdr3_nt: TGTGCCAGCAGTTACGGGACTAGCGGGGGGACAGATACGCAGTATTTT
cdr3_aa: CASSYGTSGGTDTQYF
d_call: TRBD2
v_call: TRBV6-5
clone_size: many
j_call: TRBJ2-3

cdr3_nt: TGCGCCAGCAGCTCCGGACAGTTATGGTCCTCCGAGCAGTACTTC
cdr3_aa: CASSSGQLWSSEQYF
d_call: .
v_call: TRBV5-1
clone_size: few
j_call: TRBJ2-7

cdr3_nt: TGCAGCGTTGGAAGACAGGGGCACTCCTACGAGCAGTACTTC
cdr3_aa: CSVGRQGHSYEQYF
d_call: TRBD1
v_call: TRBV29-1
clone_size: .
j_call: TRBJ2-7

cdr3_nt: TGCAGTGCTCCTAGCGGGAGTAGGGACAATGAGCAGTTCTTC
cdr3_aa: CSAPSGSRDNEQFF
d_call: TRBD2
v_call: TRBV20-1
clone_size: few
j_call: TRBJ2-1

cdr3_nt: TGTGCCAGCAGCGTAGGGGAGGGTAGGAAGACCCAGTACTTC
cdr3_aa: CASSVGEGRKTQYF
d_call: TRBD2
v_call: TRBV9
clone_size: few
j_call: TRBJ2-5

cdr3_nt: TGCGCCAGCAGCCTGACAAGGACCGGGGAGCTGTTTTTT
cdr3_aa: CASSLTRTGELFF
d_call: .
v_call: TRBV5-1
clone_size: few
j_call: TRBJ2-2

cdr3_nt: TGCGCCAGCAGCTCCGACACTGGGGCCAACGTCCTGACTTTC
cdr3_aa: CASSSDTGANVLTF
d_call: .
v_call: TRBV5-1
clone_size: .
j_call: TRBJ2-6

cdr3_nt: TGTGCCAGCAGCCAAGATGTAGGGACCATTCAGTACTTC
cdr3_aa: CASSQDVGTIQYF
d_call: .
v_call: TRBV3-1
clone_size: .
j_call: TRBJ2-4

cdr3_nt: TGTGCCAGCAGCTGGGACTCCCGCACAGATACGCAGTATTTT
cdr3_aa: CASSWDSRTDTQYF
d_call: .
v_call: TRBV7-2
clone_size: many
j_call: TRBJ2-3

cdr3_nt: TGTGCCAGCAGCGTAATGCGGGCTGGGGCCAACGTCCTGACTTTC
cdr3_aa: CASSVMRAGANVLTF
d_call: .
v_call: TRBV9
clone_size: .
j_call: TRBJ2-6

cdr3_nt: TGCAGTGCTAGGCGATCGGCAGGGTGGGACACTGAAGCTTTCTTT
cdr3_aa: CSARRSAGWDTEAFF
d_call: .
v_call: TRBV20-1
clone_size: .
j_call: TRBJ1-1

cdr3_nt: TGCAGTGCTCAGGGTGGGCCCGGATCACAAGAGACCCAGTACTTC
cdr3_aa: CSAQGGPGSQETQYF
d_call: .
v_call: TRBV20-1
clone_size: .
j_call: TRBJ2-5

cdr3_nt: TGTGCCAGCAGGGGACAGGAAGCTTTCTTT
cdr3_aa: CASRGQEAFF
d_call: TRBD1
v_call: TRBV7-2
clone_size: .
j_call: TRBJ1-1

cdr3_nt: TGTGCCAGCCAGCCTAGCGGGAGGTACTACGAGCAGTACTTC
cdr3_aa: CASQPSGRYYEQYF
d_call: TRBD2
v_call: TRBV6-2/TRBV6-3
clone_size: .
j_call: TRBJ2-7

cdr3_nt: TGCGCCAGCAGCCAAGTCCTACAGGGGTTCCAAGAGACCCAGTACTTC
cdr3_aa: CASSQVLQGFQETQYF
d_call: TRBD1
v_call: TRBV4-1
clone_size: .
j_call: TRBJ2-5

cdr3_nt: TGTGCCAGCAGCGTAAGCTCGGACCGTAGTTCACAAGAGACCCAGTACTTC
cdr3_aa: CASSVSSDRSSQETQYF
d_call: .
v_call: TRBV9
clone_size: .
j_call: TRBJ2-5

cdr3_nt: TGCAGTGGGGGTGGGCCGAACACTGAAGCTTTCTTT
cdr3_aa: CSGGGPNTEAFF
d_call: .
v_call: TRBV20-1
clone_size: many
j_call: TRBJ1-1

cdr3_nt: TGTGCCAGCAGTTACTCTGTCGGCGAGCAGTACTTC
cdr3_aa: CASSYSVGEQYF
d_call: .
v_call: TRBV6-2/TRBV6-3
clone_size: .
j_call: TRBJ2-7

cdr3_nt: TGTGCCAGCAGCATTGGTCGGGGATATGGCTACACCTTC
cdr3_aa: CASSIGRGYGYTF
d_call: .
v_call: TRBV27
clone_size: .
j_call: TRBJ1-2

cdr3_nt: TGCGCCAGCAGCTTGGAAACGGGAGGAGATGAGCAGTTCTTC
cdr3_aa: CASSLETGGDEQFF
d_call: TRBD2
v_call: TRBV5-1
clone_size: .
j_call: TRBJ2-1

cdr3_nt: TGTGCCAGCAGCTTAGGTAACAGCGGGAGCTCCTACGAGCAGTACTTC
cdr3_aa: CASSLGNSGSSYEQYF
d_call: TRBD2
v_call: TRBV7-9
clone_size: .
j_call: TRBJ2-7

cdr3_nt: TGTGCCAGCAGCCAAGAAAGGCGCTACGAGCAGTACTTC
cdr3_aa: CASSQERRYEQYF
d_call: .
v_call: TRBV3-1
clone_size: few
j_call: TRBJ2-7

cdr3_nt: TGTGCCAGCAGTGGAACTACCGGGACAGGGGGTGGCTACACCTTC
cdr3_aa: CASSGTTGTGGGYTF
d_call: TRBD1
v_call: TRBV6-1
clone_size: .
j_call: TRBJ1-2

cdr3_nt: TGTGCCAGCAGCGCCCCGTCGACCTATGGCTACACCTTC
cdr3_aa: CASSAPSTYGYTF
d_call: .
v_call: TRBV9
clone_size: .
j_call: TRBJ1-2

cdr3_nt: TGCGCCAGCACCCCTCGCGGGTGCGGAGCTCAGCCCCAGCATTTT
cdr3_aa: CASTPRGCGAQPQHF
d_call: .
v_call: TRBV23-1
clone_size: .
j_call: TRBJ1-5

cdr3_nt: TGTGCCAGCAGCACCGTTCGGGACAGGGGGTTACACATTCAGTACTTC
cdr3_aa: CASSTVRDRGLHIQYF
d_call: TRBD1
v_call: TRBV11-2
clone_size: .
j_call: TRBJ2-4

cdr3_nt: TGTGCCAGCAGATCCGGGACTAGCGCCTACAATGAGCAGTTCTTC
cdr3_aa: CASRSGTSAYNEQFF
d_call: TRBD2
v_call: TRBV6-1
clone_size: few
j_call: TRBJ2-1

cdr3_nt: TGTGCCAGCAGCTACTACGGGGGGAGCTCCTATAATTCACCCCTCCACTTT
cdr3_aa: CASSYYGGSSYNSPLHF
d_call: .
v_call: TRBV7-8
clone_size: .
j_call: TRBJ1-6

cdr3_nt: TGTGCCAGCAGCGGCCCCACTTATGGCTACACCTTC
cdr3_aa: CASSGPTYGYTF
d_call: .
v_call: TRBV25-1
clone_size: .
j_call: TRBJ1-2

cdr3_nt: TGCGCCAGCAGCTTCGCTGTAAGGACAGGGGGTGGGGATACGCAGTATTTT
cdr3_aa: CASSFAVRTGGGDTQYF
d_call: TRBD1
v_call: TRBV5-1
clone_size: few
j_call: TRBJ2-3

cdr3_nt: TGTGCCAGCAGACGCGACCGGGGCGCGTATGGCTACACCTTC
cdr3_aa: CASRRDRGAYGYTF
d_call: .
v_call: TRBV6-4
clone_size: .
j_call: TRBJ1-2

cdr3_nt: TGTGCCAGCGCCAACCCCCCGGGACTCTCCGGCTCCTACAATGAGCAGTTCTTC
cdr3_aa: CASANPPGLSGSYNEQFF
d_call: .
v_call: TRBV11-2
clone_size: .
j_call: TRBJ2-1

cdr3_nt: TGTGCCAGCAGTTTTTGGGGGGGTAGCACAGATACGCAGTATTTT
cdr3_aa: CASSFWGGSTDTQYF
d_call: TRBD2
v_call: TRBV12-3/TRBV12-4
clone_size: few
j_call: TRBJ2-3

cdr3_nt: TGCAGTGCTAGCCCCCGCGGGGTGAGCTCCTACAATGAGCAGTTCTTC
cdr3_aa: CSASPRGVSSYNEQFF
d_call: .
v_call: TRBV20-1
clone_size: few
j_call: TRBJ2-1